One sample yielded the 18 T cell receptor beta chains listed below, sequenced in a study of memory CD4+ T cells and cytomegalovirus serostatus. The sort gate was single viable CD3+CD4+CD8-CD45RO+ cells for memory CD4+ T cells. Measured with immunoSEQ multiplex PCR; TCRdb has only the in-frame clones, and not every one. The table lists 25,000 to 30,000 clones, 60% to 80% of them singletons. Material for sequencing was memory CD4+ T cells from blood. The receptors derive from an adult in good health and CMV-seronegative.

This clone was picked up a small number of times. This sequence joins TRBV19 and TRBJ1-5; D is uncertain. Germline CDR1 reads LNHDA; CDR2 reads SQIVND (reference sequence). V was shortened by 3 bases and J by 5 bases, with 8 bases between the two germline ends. The CDR3 spans 13 residues. This CDR3 is CASSMLGDQPQHF. The CDR3 DNA is TGTGCCAGTAGTATGTTGGGAGATCAGCCCCAGCATTTT.

The J gene is TRBJ1-1, the V gene TRBV5-1; 7 bases line up with TRBD1. Germline V lookup: CDR1 SGHRS, CDR2 YFSETQ. The J segment lost 0 bases and the V segment lost 4 bases, leaving 12 bases of the junction unmatched. This CDR3 comprises 17 residues. The CDR3 region is CASSHGQERFLNTEAFF. The CDR3 nucleotides read TGCGCCAGCAGCCATGGACAGGAGCGATTCTTGAACACTGAAGCTTTCTTT.

V gene TRBV21-1 combines with J gene TRBJ1-2; the table's D gene call, TRBD1, was not cross checked with the DNA. TRBV21-1 is marked as a pseudogene. The CDR3 runs 14 residues. The CDR3 sequence: CASSKVDRGHGYTF. The CDR3 DNA sequence: TGTGCCAGCAGCAAAGTAGACAGGGGGCATGGCTACACCTTC.

V usage is TRBV6-1 and J usage is TRBJ2-3, with TRBD2 identical over 11 bases. Germline V gene sequence: CDR1 MNHNS, CDR2 SASEGT. Germline trimming cut 6 bases from V and 2 bases from J; bases unmatched to any gene: 1. This CDR3 region has 14 residues. CDR3 protein: CASRTSGTTDTQYF. For the CDR3, the DNA is TGTGCCAGCAGGACTAGCGGGACCACAGATACGCAGTATTTT.

The chain carries TRBV29-1 and TRBJ2-2; 9 bases agree with TRBD2. CDR3 size: 14 residues. CDR1 SQVTM and CDR2 ANQGSEA come from the germline V gene. The trim removed 7 bases at V and 1 base at J, leaving 4 bases unmatched. The CDR3: CSGKTSGNTGELFF. CDR3 in DNA: TGCAGCGGGAAGACTAGCGGGAACACCGGGGAGCTGTTTTTT.

The chain employs TRBV7-8 and TRBJ1-2; no definite D call. The CDR3 totals 15 residues. From germline, CDR1 is SGHVS and CDR2 FQNEAQ. V lost 5 bases and J 4 bases, leaving 17 bases between the germline ends. This CDR3 reads CASSLSEVAGYGYTF. CDR3 DNA: TGTGCCAGCAGCCTTAGTGAGGTGGCGGGCTATGGCTACACCTTC.

This clone was detected only once. V and J are TRBV13 and TRBJ2-3, with 7 bases lining up with TRBD2. V gave up 2 bases and J gave up 3 bases; unmatched junction bases: 2. The CDR3 loop spans 14 amino acids. Germline assignment: CDR1 PRHDT and CDR2 FYEKMQ (reference sequence). As DNA, the CDR3 is TGTGCCAGCAGCTTAACCGGGGGGACAGATACGCAGTATTTT. As protein: CASSLTGGTDTQYF.

The chain joins TRBV5-1 to TRBJ1-1, with D unclear. This CDR3 has 15 residues. The germline V gene encodes CDR1 SGHRS and CDR2 YFSETQ. V was shortened by 4 bases and J by 2 bases, with 15 bases between the two germline ends. The CDR3 protein is CASSKLYGTNTEAFF. Written as DNA, the CDR3 is TGCGCCAGCAGCAAACTTTACGGAACTAACACTGAAGCTTTCTTT.

This clone was picked up one time. V and J are TRBV4-3 and TRBJ2-5; the match to TRBD2 covers 7 bases. The CDR3 has 17 amino acids. The ends lost 0 bases at V and 2 bases at J; junction bases unmatched: 9. Germline CDR1 and CDR2: LGHNA and YSLEER. DNA for the CDR3: TGCGCCAGCAGCCAAGATTTGGGAGGGGACCTTCAAGAGACCCAGTACTTC. It yields the protein CASSQDLGGDLQETQYF.

This sequence joins TRBV28 and TRBJ2-3; tentatively, D is TRBD1 (6 bases). CDR1 and CDR2 (germline): MDHEN, SYDVKM. V was pared by 3 bases and J by 5 bases, with 24 bases between. The CDR3 extends over 18 amino acids. CDR3 residues: CASSLVGSSAQGRDTQYF. CDR3 coding DNA: TGTGCCAGCAGTTTGGTAGGTTCATCGGCCCAGGGGAGAGATACGCAGTATTTT.

The chain recombines TRBV5-1 with TRBJ2-7, with D perhaps TRBD2 (6 bases). CDR1 is SGHRS and CDR2 is YFSETQ in the germline V gene. The CDR3 contains 16 residues. V lost 1 base and J lost 0, with 14 bases in between. The chain's CDR3 is CASSLKSGDISYEQYF. The CDR3 bases are TGCGCCAGCAGCTTGAAATCGGGGGATATCTCCTACGAGCAGTACTTC.

The genes are TRBV30 and TRBJ1-2; D is possibly TRBD1 (5 bases). Germline V gives CDR1 GTSNPN, CDR2 SVGIG (reference sequence). The CDR3 covers 12 residues. V lost 2 bases to trimming and J lost 5 bases, with 9 bases between them. CDR3 residues: CAWSPGTYGYTF. The CDR3 DNA follows: TGTGCCTGGAGTCCGGGGACTTATGGCTACACCTTC.

V is TRBV28 and J is TRBJ1-2; 12 nucleotides agree with TRBD1. The V segment lost 7 bases and the J segment 7 bases; nucleotides outside the gene matches: 7. The germline gives CDR1 MDHEN, CDR2 SYDVKM. This CDR3 has 14 residues. The CDR3 protein is CASKRGQGARGYTF. In DNA form, the CDR3 reads TGTGCCAGCAAAAGGGGACAGGGGGCCCGTGGCTACACCTTC.

In this sample, this clone turned up a few times. The chain has TRBV7-8 and TRBJ1-5; D gene uncertain. Germline V gene lookup returns CDR1 SGHVS and CDR2 FQNEAQ. The CDR3 contains 12 residues. V dropped 5 bases and J dropped 4 bases, with 6 bases sitting between them. In DNA, the CDR3 is TGTGCCAGCAGCCCATCAAATCAGCCCCAGCATTTT. It yields the protein CASSPSNQPQHF. The full variable domain, completed using reference TRBV7-8 and TRBJ1-5, is GAGVSQSPRYKVAKRGQDVALRCDPISGHVSLFWYQQALGQGPEFLTYFQNEAQLDKSGLPSDRFFAERPEGSVSTLKIQRTQQEDSAVYLCASSPSNQPQHFGDGTRLSIL.

J is TRBJ2-1 and V is TRBV15; 11 bases line up with TRBD2. The CDR3 runs to 18 residues. With V trimmed by 0 bases and J by 5 bases, 9 bases remained unmatched. Germline CDR1 reads LNHNV; CDR2 reads YYDKDF (reference sequence). Here the CDR3 DNA reads TGTGCCACCAGCAGAGATCTTGATAGCGGGAGGGCTGACAATGAGCAGTTCTTC. This encodes CATSRDLDSGRADNEQFF.

J is TRBJ2-5 and V is TRBV5-1; D possibly corresponds to TRBD2 (5 bases). The V end was cut by 5 bases, the J end by 5 bases, with 25 bases between. The CDR3 runs to 17 residues. CDR1 is SGHRS, CDR2 YFSETQ, per germline. The CDR3 region is CASRVGSYLLQGETQYF. As DNA, the CDR3 is TGCGCCAGCAGGGTAGGGAGTTACCTCCTCCAAGGGGAGACCCAGTACTTC.

The chain has TRBV7-2 and TRBJ1-2; no clear D. Trimming pared 5 bases from V and 10 bases from J, leaving 8 bases between. This CDR3 is 10 amino acids long. CDR1 SGHTA and CDR2 FQGNSA come from the germline V gene. CDR3 protein: CASSRENYTF. CDR3 sequence (DNA): TGTGCCAGCAGCCGAGAGAACTACACCTTC.

The V gene is TRBV6-6, the J gene TRBJ1-1, with D uncertain. Trimming took off 5 bases at V and 3 bases at J, with 10 bases between the two ends. Germline CDR1 reads MNHNY; CDR2 reads SVGAGI (reference sequence). The CDR3 runs to 13 residues. This chain's CDR3 is CASSVVVDTEAFF. CDR3 in DNA: TGTGCCAGCAGTGTTGTGGTGGACACTGAAGCTTTCTTT.